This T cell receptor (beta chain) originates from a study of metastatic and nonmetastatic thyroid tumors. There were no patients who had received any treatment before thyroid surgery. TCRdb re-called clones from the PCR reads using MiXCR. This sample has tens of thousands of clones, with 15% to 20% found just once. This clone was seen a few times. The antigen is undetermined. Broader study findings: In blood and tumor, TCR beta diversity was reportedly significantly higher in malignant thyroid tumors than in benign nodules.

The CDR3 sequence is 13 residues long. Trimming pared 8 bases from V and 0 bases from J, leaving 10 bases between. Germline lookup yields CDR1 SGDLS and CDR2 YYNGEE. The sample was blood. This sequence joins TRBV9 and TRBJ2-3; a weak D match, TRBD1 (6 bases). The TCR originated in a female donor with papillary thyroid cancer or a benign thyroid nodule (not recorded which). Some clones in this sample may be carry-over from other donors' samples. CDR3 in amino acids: CASTRGSTDTQYF. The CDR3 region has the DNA TGTGCCAGTACTAGGGGGAGCACAGATACGCAGTATTTT.